These 14 T cell receptor beta chains were sequenced from one sample in a study of cytomegalovirus exposure and HLA in healthy donors (TCRdb year 2017). Preparation of the library involved the immunoSEQ multiplex PCR assay. A mixture of 60 forward primers for TCR Vbeta segments and 13 reverse primers for TCR Jbeta segments was used in the multiplex PCR. The immuneACCESS repertoire file appears here via TCRdb, limited to in-frame rearrangements. These files lack a portion of the clones; in checked studies, under half of the deficit traces to unresolved V genes, and the cause of the others is not known. This sample lists over 150,000 clones; approximately 71% were detected once. The ten largest make up 1.4% to 1.5% of the sample. Sequencing was performed on PBMCs. The receptors shown here come from a man over 45 in good health and CMV-seronegative.

The CDR3 reads CAISEYSGTDRLDGYTF. CDR3 sequence (DNA): TGTGCCATCAGTGAGTATTCCGGGACAGACCGCTTAGATGGCTACACCTTC. The chain is built from TRBV10-3 and TRBJ1-2; 7 bases align to TRBD1. V was clipped by 1 base and J by 6 bases; unmatched bases: 14. The germline CDR1 and CDR2 sequences are ENHRY and SYGVKD. This CDR3 region has 17 residues.

The CDR3 nucleotides are TGTGCCACCAGCAGGGACAGGGCAGCCTATGGCTACACCTTC. This translates into CATSRDRAAYGYTF. The chain employs TRBV15 and TRBJ1-2; 8 bases line up with TRBD1. The length of the CDR3 is 14 residues. Per germline, CDR1 LNHNV and CDR2 YYDKDF (reference sequence). J lost 4 bases, V lost 3 bases, and 4 bases had no gene match.

J is TRBJ2-1 and V is TRBV29-1; the match to TRBD2 covers 15 bases. Trimming removed 4 bases from V and 2 bases from J; junction bases left unmatched: 6. Germline V gives CDR1 SQVTM, CDR2 ANQGSEA. This CDR3 contains 17 residues. DNA of the CDR3: TGCAGCGTTGTTGGGACTAGCGGGGGGAGAACCTACAATGAGCAGTTCTTC. It encodes CSVVGTSGGRTYNEQFF.

This chain uses TRBV5-4 with TRBJ2-5; the match to TRBD2 covers 14 bases. The length of the CDR3 is 15 residues. In germline, CDR1 is SGHNT, CDR2 YYREEE (reference sequence). Losses at the gene ends were 4 bases for V and 4 bases for J; bases not matched to a gene: 3. For the CDR3, the DNA is TGTGCCAGCAGCCCGACTAGCGGGGGGGGAGAGACCCAGTACTTC. Protein sequence: CASSPTSGGGETQYF.

This clone was seen only once. This chain uses TRBV7-9 with TRBJ2-7; 9 positions match TRBD1. CDR3 size: 12 residues. The ends lost 9 bases at V and 4 bases at J; junction bases unmatched: 4. The germline V gene has CDR1 SEHNR and CDR2 FQNEAQ (reference sequence). DNA for the CDR3: TGTGCCAGTGGGGACAGGGAATACGAGCAGTACTTC. Its protein is CASGDREYEQYF.

This clone came up a few times. The chain has TRBV11-3 and TRBJ1-1; D gene unclear. CDR1 is SGHNT, CDR2 YENEEA, per germline. V gave up 4 bases and J gave up 4 bases, with 7 bases separating them. This CDR3 spans 12 amino acids. For the CDR3, the DNA is TGTGCCAGCAGCTCTACGGGCACTGAAGCTTTCTTT. Its protein product is CASSSTGTEAFF. The whole variable domain, remainder taken from reference TRBV11-3 and TRBJ1-1, is EAGVVQSPRYKIIEKKQPVAFWCNPISGHNTLYWYLQNLGQGPELLIRYENEEAVDDSQLPKDRFSAERLKGVDSTLKIQPAELGDSAVYLCASSSTGTEAFFGQGTRLTVV.

This chain joins TRBV28 and TRBJ2-3; a weak D match, TRBD1 (6 bases). Germline values: CDR1 MDHEN, CDR2 SYDVKM. Trimming pared 5 bases from V and 4 bases from J, leaving 10 bases between. This CDR3 comprises 13 residues. Here the CDR3 reads CASSKQGPDTQYF. For the CDR3, the DNA is TGTGCCAGCAGTAAACAGGGCCCAGATACGCAGTATTTT.

The rearrangement joins TRBV6-6 to TRBJ1-1; a possible D gene is TRBD1 (6 bases). V lost 10 bases and J lost 3, with 24 bases in between. The germline V gene has CDR1 MNHNY and CDR2 SVGAGI (reference sequence). The CDR3 runs to 16 residues. This CDR3 is CATLRGQQGRDTEAFF. The CDR3 DNA reads TGTGCCACCCTGAGGGGCCAACAGGGTAGGGACACTGAAGCTTTCTTT.

The V and J genes are TRBV6-1 and TRBJ2-7; no clear D. The CDR3 is made up of 13 amino acids. The V end was cut by 4 bases, the J end by 4 bases, with 11 bases between. Germline V gene data show CDR1 as MNHNS and CDR2 as SASEGT. In DNA form, the CDR3 reads TGTGCCAGCAGTGTAAATTTTCAGTACGAGCAGTACTTC. This codes for CASSVNFQYEQYF.

The V call is TRBV6-1, the J call TRBJ1-4; the D gene is possibly TRBD1 (6 bases). Trimming stripped 2 bases from V and 6 bases from J, with 13 bases between. CDR3 size: 15 residues. Looked up from germline, CDR1 is MNHNS and CDR2 is SASEGT. The CDR3 nucleotides read TGTGCCAGCAGTGAACGGAGACAGGTAGATGAAAAACTGTTTTTT. Protein product: CASSERRQVDEKLFF.

This clone has at least ten counts. The chain has TRBV6-1 and TRBJ1-1; D is perhaps TRBD1 (6 bases). Trimming cost V 4 bases and J 4 bases, with 13 bases left between them. The V gene's germline CDR1 is MNHNS and CDR2 SASEGT. The CDR3 has 14 residues. The CDR3 sequence is CASSGQASPTEAFF. CDR3 in DNA: TGTGCCAGCAGTGGACAGGCGTCCCCCACTGAAGCTTTCTTT.

The CDR3 here is CASLKTGGTGELFF. The CDR3 region has the DNA TGTGCCAGCCTTAAGACGGGGGGCACCGGGGAGCTGTTTTTT. V gene TRBV25-1 combines with J gene TRBJ2-2; 7 bases are a match to TRBD2. The V gene's germline CDR1 is MGHDK and CDR2 SYGVNS. V lost 8 bases and J lost 4; bases outside the gene matches: 7. CDR3 size: 14 residues.

This clone was seen a handful of times. The chain uses TRBV6-1 and TRBJ1-5; 8 bases are shared with TRBD1. CDR1 MNHNS and CDR2 SASEGT come from the germline V gene. The CDR3 is 13 amino acids. After removal of 4 bases from V and 4 bases from J, the junction contained 0 bases not matched to a gene. The CDR3 nucleotides read TGTGCCAGCAGTGGGACAGGGAATCAGCCCCAGCATTTT. Amino acid sequence: CASSGTGNQPQHF.

This clone was counted between two and nine times. The chain employs TRBV5-1 and TRBJ2-3; 8 nucleotides agree with TRBD2. This CDR3 contains 15 residues. V was pared by 2 bases and J by 2 bases, with 4 bases of the junction left unmatched. Germline CDR1 is SGHRS and CDR2 is YFSETQ. CDR3: CASSFQRGPTDTQYF. The DNA for the CDR3 is TGCGCCAGCAGCTTCCAGCGGGGGCCCACAGATACGCAGTATTTT.